This TCR beta chain was obtained from a study of T cells in Graves' hyperthyroidism and ophthalmopathy. Overall study findings and caveats: Ophthalmopathy and stable hyperthyroidism were told apart by a 13 V-J model. Blood also showed most of the thyroid clonotypes that were expanded above 0.001.

With a duration under 2 months, the hyperthyroidism was newly diagnosed in patients aged 18 to 65. This CDR3 region has 11 residues. Germline values: CDR1 SNHLY, CDR2 FYNNEI. V was clipped by 6 bases and J by 4 bases, with 3 bases between them. As concerns this clonotype: What it binds is unknown.

Amplified TCR beta CDR3 regions came from RNA transcripts. Researchers ran a first-round RT-PCR on the TCR CDR3 using the HTBI primer set. TCRdb called the multiplex PCR reads again in MiXCR, with one record for every CDR3 protein. The repertoire holds 250,000 to 300,000 distinct CDR3 sequences, around 15% seen once, with under 8% in the top ten. The source of this sequence is a middle-aged woman with Graves' hyperthyroidism. The sequenced sample was blood. The gene calls are TRBV2 and TRBJ2-2; D is uncertain. The CDR3 DNA follows: TGTGCCAGCAGAACCACCGGGGAGCTGTTTTTT. Translated: CASRTTGELFF.